This TCR beta chain derives from a study of T cells in Graves' hyperthyroidism and ophthalmopathy. The overall study: Any treatment followed the collection of peripheral blood at initial diagnosis. Study-wide points: Within blood appeared most thyroid clonotypes that had expanded above 0.001. Ophthalmopathy was told apart from stable hyperthyroidism by a 13 V-J model.

Using RNA transcripts as the source, TCR beta CDR3 regions were amplified. TCR CDR3 underwent first-round RT-PCR with the HTBI primer set. TCRdb processed the multiplex PCR reads anew with MiXCR; each CDR3 protein has one entry. The data contain 800,000 or so distinct CDR3 sequences, 35% to 40% of them singletons. CDR3 length: 14 amino acids. From germline, CDR1 is SGHAT and CDR2 FQNNGV. Turning to this clonotype: Its matching antigen is unknown. The junction shows a germline mismatch at one end, possibly a read error.

The patients, who ranged from 18 to 65 in age, presented with newly diagnosed hyperthyroidism lasting under 2 months. The source material was blood. The TCR was taken from a man aged 18 to 35 with Graves' hyperthyroidism. V usage is TRBV11-2 and J usage is TRBJ1-3; no definite D call. The CDR3 loop is CASEAGISGDTIYF. The CDR3 DNA reads TGTGCCAGCGAGGCAGGCATCTCTGGAGACACCATATATTTT. Supplemented by reference TRBV11-2 and TRBJ1-3, the full variable domain reads EAGVAQSPRYKIIEKRQSVAFWCNPISGHATLYWYQQILGQGPKLLIQFQNNGVVDDSQLPKDRFSAERLKGVDSTLKIQPAKLEDSAVYLCASEAGISGDTIYFGEGSWLTVV.